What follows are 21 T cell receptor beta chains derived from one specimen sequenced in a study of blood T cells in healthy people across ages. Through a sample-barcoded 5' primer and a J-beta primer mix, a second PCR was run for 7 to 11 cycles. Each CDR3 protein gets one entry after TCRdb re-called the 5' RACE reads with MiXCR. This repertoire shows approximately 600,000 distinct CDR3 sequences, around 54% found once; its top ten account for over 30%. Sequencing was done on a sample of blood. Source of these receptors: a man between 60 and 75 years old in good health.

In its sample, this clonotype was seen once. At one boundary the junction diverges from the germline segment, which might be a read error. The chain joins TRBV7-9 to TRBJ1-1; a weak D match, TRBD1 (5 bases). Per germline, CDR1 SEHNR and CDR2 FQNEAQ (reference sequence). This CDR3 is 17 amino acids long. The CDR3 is CASGFNRDRPRNTEAFF. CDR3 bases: TGTGCCAGCGGCTTTAACCGGGACCGTCCTAGAAACACTGAAGCTTTCTTT. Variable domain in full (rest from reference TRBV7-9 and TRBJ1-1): DTGVSQNPRHKITKRGQNVTFRCDPISEHNRLYWYRQTLGQGPEFLTYFQNEAQLEKSRLLSDRFSAERPKGSFSTLEIQRTEQGDSAMYLCASGFNRDRPRNTEAFFGQGTRLTVV.

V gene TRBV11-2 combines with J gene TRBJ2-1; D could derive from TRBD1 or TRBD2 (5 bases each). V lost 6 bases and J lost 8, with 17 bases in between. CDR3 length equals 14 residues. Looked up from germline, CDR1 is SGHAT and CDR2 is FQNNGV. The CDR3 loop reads CASSPDSLGDEQFF. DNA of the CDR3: TGTGCCAGCAGTCCGGACTCCCTGGGGGATGAGCAGTTCTTC.

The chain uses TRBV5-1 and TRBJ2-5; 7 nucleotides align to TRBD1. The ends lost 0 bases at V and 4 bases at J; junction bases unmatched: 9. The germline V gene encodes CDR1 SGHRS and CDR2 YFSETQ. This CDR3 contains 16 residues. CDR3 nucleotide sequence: TGCGCCAGCAGCTTGGCCGGGACAGTCGCCAGAGAGACCCAGTACTTC. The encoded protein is CASSLAGTVARETQYF.

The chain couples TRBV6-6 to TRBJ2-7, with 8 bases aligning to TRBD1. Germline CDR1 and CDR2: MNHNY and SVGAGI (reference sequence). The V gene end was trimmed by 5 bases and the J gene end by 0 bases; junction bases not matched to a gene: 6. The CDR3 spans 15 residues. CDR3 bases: TGTGCCAGCAGTCACGGGACAGGTGCCTCCTACGAGCAGTACTTC. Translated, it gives CASSHGTGASYEQYF.

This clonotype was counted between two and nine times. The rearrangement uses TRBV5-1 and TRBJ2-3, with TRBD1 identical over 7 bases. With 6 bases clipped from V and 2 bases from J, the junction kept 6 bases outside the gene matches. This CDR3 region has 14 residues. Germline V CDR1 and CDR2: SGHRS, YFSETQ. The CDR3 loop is CASKFGQDTDTQYF. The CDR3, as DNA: TGCGCCAGCAAATTCGGACAGGACACAGATACGCAGTATTTT.

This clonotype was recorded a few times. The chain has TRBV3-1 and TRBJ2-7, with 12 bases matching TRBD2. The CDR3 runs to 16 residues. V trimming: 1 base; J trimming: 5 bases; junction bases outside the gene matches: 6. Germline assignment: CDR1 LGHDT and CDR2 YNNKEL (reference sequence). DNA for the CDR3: TGTGCCAGCAGCCAAGTTCCTAGCGGGGGGGCCGACGAGCAGTACTTC. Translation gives CASSQVPSGGADEQYF.

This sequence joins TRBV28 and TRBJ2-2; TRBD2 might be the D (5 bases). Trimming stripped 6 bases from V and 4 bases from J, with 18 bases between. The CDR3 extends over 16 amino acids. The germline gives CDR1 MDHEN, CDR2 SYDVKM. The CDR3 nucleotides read TGTGCCAGCAGCCGAACAGCCGGGGTTTCCACCGGGGAGCTGTTTTTT. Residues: CASSRTAGVSTGELFF.

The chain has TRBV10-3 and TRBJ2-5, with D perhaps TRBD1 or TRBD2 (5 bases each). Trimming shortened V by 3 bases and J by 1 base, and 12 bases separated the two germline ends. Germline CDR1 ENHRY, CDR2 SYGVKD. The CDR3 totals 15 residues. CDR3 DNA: TGTGCCATCAGTGAAGGGGCTAGCATCCAAGAGACCCAGTACTTC. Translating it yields CAISEGASIQETQYF.

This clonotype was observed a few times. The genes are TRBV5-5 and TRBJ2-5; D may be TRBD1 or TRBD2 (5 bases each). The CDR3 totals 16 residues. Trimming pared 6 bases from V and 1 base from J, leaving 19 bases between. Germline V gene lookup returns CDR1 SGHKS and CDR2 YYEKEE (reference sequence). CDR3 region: CASMGRQTALQETQYF. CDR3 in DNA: TGTGCCAGCATGGGGAGACAGACTGCTCTCCAAGAGACCCAGTACTTC.

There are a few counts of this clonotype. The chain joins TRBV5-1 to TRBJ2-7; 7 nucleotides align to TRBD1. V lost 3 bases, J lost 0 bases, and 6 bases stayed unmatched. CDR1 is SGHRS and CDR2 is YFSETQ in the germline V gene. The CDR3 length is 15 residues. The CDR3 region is CASSWGQTSSYEQYF. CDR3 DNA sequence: TGCGCCAGCAGCTGGGGACAGACCAGCTCCTACGAGCAGTACTTC.

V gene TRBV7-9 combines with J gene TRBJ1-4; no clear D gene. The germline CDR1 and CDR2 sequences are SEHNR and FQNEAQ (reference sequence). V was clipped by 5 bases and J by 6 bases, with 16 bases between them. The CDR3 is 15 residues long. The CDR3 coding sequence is TGTGCCAGCAGCCCAGATGGGCGGAGAGATGAAAAACTGTTTTTT. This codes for CASSPDGRRDEKLFF.

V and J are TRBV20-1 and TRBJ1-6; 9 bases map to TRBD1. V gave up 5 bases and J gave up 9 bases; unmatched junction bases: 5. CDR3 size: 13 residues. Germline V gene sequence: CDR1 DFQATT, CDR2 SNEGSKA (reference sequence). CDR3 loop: CSAGQGPGSPLHF. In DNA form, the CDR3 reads TGCAGTGCTGGACAGGGGCCGGGTTCACCCCTCCACTTT.

The CDR3 DNA reads as TGTGCCAGCAGTCCCATATGGTTGACAGGGGGCGCGATGGGTGGCTACACCTTC. Protein sequence: CASSPIWLTGGAMGGYTF. This sequence joins TRBV12-3 or TRBV12-4 and TRBJ1-2; TRBD1 matches at 10 bases. V lost 5 bases to trimming and J lost 7 bases; unmatched junction nucleotides: 19. The length of the CDR3 is 18 residues.

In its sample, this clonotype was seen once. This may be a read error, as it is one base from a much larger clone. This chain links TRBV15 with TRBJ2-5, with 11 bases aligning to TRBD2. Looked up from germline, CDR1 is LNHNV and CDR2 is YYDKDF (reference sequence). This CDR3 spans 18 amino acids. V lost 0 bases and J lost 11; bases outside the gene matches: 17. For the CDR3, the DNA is TGTGCCACCAGCAGAGATCTCTCACAACTAGCGGGGGACAATGAGCAGTACTTC. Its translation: CATSRDLSQLAGDNEQYF.

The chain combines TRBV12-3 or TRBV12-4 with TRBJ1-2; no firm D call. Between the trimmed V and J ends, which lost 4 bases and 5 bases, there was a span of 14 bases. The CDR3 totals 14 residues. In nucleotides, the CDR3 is TGTGCCAGCAGTTCAAGGGCCTGGGGTTATGGCTACACCTTC. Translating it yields CASSSRAWGYGYTF.

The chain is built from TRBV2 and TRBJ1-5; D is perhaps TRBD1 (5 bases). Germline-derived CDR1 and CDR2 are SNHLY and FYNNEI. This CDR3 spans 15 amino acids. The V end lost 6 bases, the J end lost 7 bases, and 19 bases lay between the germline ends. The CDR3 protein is CASRATDGGGQPQHF. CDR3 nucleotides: TGTGCCAGCAGAGCGACCGACGGGGGTGGGCAGCCCCAGCATTTT.

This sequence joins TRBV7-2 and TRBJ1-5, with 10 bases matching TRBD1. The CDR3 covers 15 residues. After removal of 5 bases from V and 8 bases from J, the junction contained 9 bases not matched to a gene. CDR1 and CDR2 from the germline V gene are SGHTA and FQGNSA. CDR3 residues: CASSPLGQGTKPQHF. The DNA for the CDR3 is TGTGCCAGCAGCCCATTGGGACAGGGGACGAAGCCCCAGCATTTT.

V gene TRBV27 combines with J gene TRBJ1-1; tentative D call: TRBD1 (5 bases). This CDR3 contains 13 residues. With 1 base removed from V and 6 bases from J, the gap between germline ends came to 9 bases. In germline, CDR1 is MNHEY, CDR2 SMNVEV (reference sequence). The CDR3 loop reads CASSLYPGSEAFF. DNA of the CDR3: TGTGCCAGCAGTTTATACCCAGGGTCTGAAGCTTTCTTT.

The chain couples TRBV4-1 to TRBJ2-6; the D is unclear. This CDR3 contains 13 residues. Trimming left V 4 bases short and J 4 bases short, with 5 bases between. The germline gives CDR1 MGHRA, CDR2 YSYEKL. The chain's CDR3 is CASSPLGANVLTF. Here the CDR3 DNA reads TGCGCCAGCAGCCCCCTCGGGGCCAACGTCCTGACTTTC.

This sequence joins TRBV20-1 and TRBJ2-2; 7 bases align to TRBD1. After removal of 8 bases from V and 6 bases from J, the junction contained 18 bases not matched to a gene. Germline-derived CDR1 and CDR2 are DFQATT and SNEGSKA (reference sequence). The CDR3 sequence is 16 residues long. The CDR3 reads CSSDQGDGGNPGELFF. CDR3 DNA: TGCAGTTCGGATCAGGGGGATGGGGGAAACCCCGGGGAGCTGTTTTTT.

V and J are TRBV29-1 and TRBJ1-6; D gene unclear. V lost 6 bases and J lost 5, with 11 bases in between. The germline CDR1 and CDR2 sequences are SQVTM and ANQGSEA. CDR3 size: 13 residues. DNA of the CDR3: TGCAGCGTGGGCGACACGAATAATTCACCCCTCCACTTT. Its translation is CSVGDTNNSPLHF.